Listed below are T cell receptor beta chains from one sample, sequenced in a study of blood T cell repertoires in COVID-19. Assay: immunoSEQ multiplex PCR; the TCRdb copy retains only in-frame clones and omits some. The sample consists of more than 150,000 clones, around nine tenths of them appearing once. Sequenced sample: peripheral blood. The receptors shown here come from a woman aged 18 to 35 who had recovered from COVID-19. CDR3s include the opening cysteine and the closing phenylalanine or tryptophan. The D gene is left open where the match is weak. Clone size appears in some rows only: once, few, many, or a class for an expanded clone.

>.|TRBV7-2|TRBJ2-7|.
TGTGCCAGCAGCATTGGATCATCTAGCAGCTACGAGCAGTACTTC
CASSIGSSSSYEQYF
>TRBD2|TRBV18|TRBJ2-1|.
TGTGCCAGCTCGCTTCCTAGCGGGAGGGCCTGGAATGAGCAGTTCTTC
CASSLPSGRAWNEQFF
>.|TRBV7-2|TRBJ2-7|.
TGTGCCAGCAGCTTCTTCAGGACCTACGAGCAGTACTTC
CASSFFRTYEQYF
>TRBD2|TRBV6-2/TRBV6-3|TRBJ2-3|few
TGTGCCAGCAGTTATCCCTCTAAAAGCGGGAGGCAAGGGGATACGCAGTATTTT
CASSYPSKSGRQGDTQYF
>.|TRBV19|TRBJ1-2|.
TGTGCCAGTAGTACACGGGGACAAACTTACGGCTACACCTTC
CASSTRGQTYGYTF
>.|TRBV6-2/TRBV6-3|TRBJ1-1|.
TGTGCCAGCAGTTACGGCAGAGGAACTGAAGCTTTCTTT
CASSYGRGTEAFF
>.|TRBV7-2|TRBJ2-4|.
TGTGCCAGCAGCTTCGAGCTAGCCAAAAACATTCAGTACTTC
CASSFELAKNIQYF
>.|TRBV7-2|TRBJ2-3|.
TGTGCCAGCAGCTTAAGAGCTCTGGGGTATGAGCGGCCAGATACGCAGTATTTT
CASSLRALGYERPDTQYF
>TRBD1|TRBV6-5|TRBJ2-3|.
TGTGCCAGCAGTTACGAGGCGGACAGGGTCAAGGATTTT
CASSYEADRVKDF
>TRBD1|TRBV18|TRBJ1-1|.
TGTGCCAGCTCAACAGACAGGGTTACTGAAGCTTTCTTT
CASSTDRVTEAFF
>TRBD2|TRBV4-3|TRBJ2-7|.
TGCGCCAGCAGCCAAGCCGACTTGGGACTAGCGGGGGACTACGAGCAGTACTTC
CASSQADLGLAGDYEQYF
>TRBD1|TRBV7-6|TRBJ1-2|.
TGTGCCAGCAGCTTAGGTCCGGGACAGGGGGCCGGGTATGGCTACACCTTC
CASSLGPGQGAGYGYTF
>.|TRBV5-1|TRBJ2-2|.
TGCGCCAGCAGCTTGGTTACTGGGGGAGGAACCGGGGAGCTGTTTTTT
CASSLVTGGGTGELFF
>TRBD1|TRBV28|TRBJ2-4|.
TGTGCCAGCACCAACAGGGGTACTCAGTACTTC
CASTNRGTQYF
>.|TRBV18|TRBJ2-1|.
TGTGCCAGCTCACCAGAGAATGAGCAGTTCTTC
CASSPENEQFF